Given below is one T cell receptor beta chain in context. What it binds is unknown. Using immunoSEQ multiplex PCR, the repertoire was profiled, and TCRdb retains in-frame clones only, with some absent. The sample contains 330,000 or so clones, 90% of which appear only once. These data come from a study of Ad26.COV2.S vaccination and SARS-CoV-2 variants. Study information: COV1001, an Ad26.COV2.S trial, supplied this vaccine-arm donor.

Noted treatment: 15 to 20 received Ad26.COV2.S at low or high dose, single or two shots; about 5 received placebo; per-sample allocation not given. Day 63 after the first injection of vaccine or placebo was the sampling time. V was trimmed by 1 base and J by 3 bases, leaving 12 bases between them. The CDR3 runs to 15 residues. Germline loops: CDR1 MNHEY, CDR2 SMNVEV (reference sequence). Overall study results and limits: Vaccine recipients posted higher spike-specific TCR breadth than their placebo counterparts. Vaccinees and placebo recipients showed similar non-spike TCR breadth.

The chain recombines TRBV27 with TRBJ1-1; D gene uncertain. Sample: peripheral blood, taken in a trial of Ad26.COV2.S vaccine versus placebo. The receptor comes from a person between 18 and 59 years old who received the Ad26.COV2.S COVID-19 vaccine or a placebo. DNA for the CDR3: TGTGCCAGCAGTTTATTCGACCCGGACTACACTGAAGCTTTCTTT. This gives the protein CASSLFDPDYTEAFF.